These 6 T cell receptor beta chains came from one sample sequenced in a study of T cell changes during pregnancy in multiple sclerosis. The data were produced by immunoSEQ multiplex PCR, yet TCRdb's version contains in-frame clones alone and is incomplete. In the table there are roughly 76,000 clones, around nine tenths of which are singletons. Sequenced material: CD4+ T cells from peripheral blood mononuclear cells, taken after pregnancy. The origin of the receptors is a female donor with multiple sclerosis, enrolled in a pregnancy study.

The chain joins TRBV5-5 to TRBJ2-7; TRBD1 might be the D (5 bases). V was clipped by 0 bases and J by 7 bases, with 17 bases between them. The CDR3 length is 15 residues. In germline, CDR1 is SGHKS, CDR2 YYEKEE (reference sequence). CDR3: CASSLAPMGRREQYF. As DNA, the CDR3 is TGTGCCAGCAGCTTGGCCCCTATGGGGCGCCGGGAGCAGTACTTC.

The J gene is TRBJ1-1, the V gene TRBV7-8, with 9 bases aligning to TRBD1. This CDR3 contains 15 residues. Germline V gene lookup returns CDR1 SGHVS and CDR2 FQNEAQ. V was clipped by 4 bases and J by 2 bases; unmatched bases: 5. The CDR3 sequence is CASSSRTGDNTEAFF. The CDR3 DNA sequence: TGTGCCAGCAGCTCGAGGACAGGGGATAACACTGAAGCTTTCTTT. Complete variable domain (other parts from reference TRBV7-8 and TRBJ1-1): GAGVSQSPRYKVAKRGQDVALRCDPISGHVSLFWYQQALGQGPEFLTYFQNEAQLDKSGLPSDRFFAERPEGSVSTLKIQRTQQEDSAVYLCASSSRTGDNTEAFFGQGTRLTVV.

The J gene is TRBJ2-3, the V gene TRBV7-2, with TRBD1 as a possible D gene (5 bases). V was trimmed by 1 base and J by 2 bases, leaving 10 bases between them. CDR1 and CDR2 (germline): SGHTA, FQGNSA. The CDR3 spans 15 residues. The CDR3, as DNA: TGTGCCAGCAGCTTAGGGCCAGGGAACACAGATACGCAGTATTTT. Encoded protein: CASSLGPGNTDTQYF.

The rearrangement uses TRBV18 and TRBJ2-3, with 16 bases fitting TRBD2. The CDR3 has 16 residues. From germline, CDR1 is KGHSH and CDR2 LQKENI. With V trimmed by 3 bases and J by 4 bases, 1 base remained unmatched. CDR3: CASSPGLAGGPDTQYF. The CDR3 DNA is TGTGCCAGCTCACCGGGACTAGCGGGGGGGCCAGATACGCAGTATTTT.

The rearrangement links TRBV6-5 to TRBJ1-5; D not certain. Trimming stripped 4 bases from V and 0 bases from J, with 7 bases between. This CDR3 is 14 amino acids long. Germline assignment: CDR1 MNHEY and CDR2 SVGAGI. The CDR3 protein is CASSLEYSNQPQHF. The CDR3 DNA reads TGTGCCAGCAGTTTAGAGTATAGCAATCAGCCCCAGCATTTT.

This clone was observed a single time. V usage is TRBV2 and J usage is TRBJ2-5, with TRBD1 matching 8 bases. With 4 bases clipped from V and 4 bases from J, the junction kept 5 bases outside the gene matches. The CDR3 consists of 14 residues. The germline gives CDR1 SNHLY, CDR2 FYNNEI. CDR3 in DNA: TGTGCCAGCAGTGTACGACAGGGGCTAGAGACCCAGTACTTC. It is translated as CASSVRQGLETQYF.